Here is one TCR beta chain with its context. This entry comes from a study of T cells expressing NK-cell markers. From its re-call of the 5' RACE reads, TCRdb lists each CDR3 protein once, without DNA. The listing contains 400,000 to 450,000 distinct CDR3 sequences. This CDR3 comprises 14 residues. Germline loops: CDR1 MNHEY, CDR2 SVGEGT. The chain has TRBV6-2 or TRBV6-3 and TRBJ1-2. The sample was blood T cells: a sorted CD56 or NKG2C T cell subset, CD4+ or CD8+ T cells, or bulk PBMC T cells (not recorded which). The source of this sequence is a woman between 18 and 70 years old in good health. The CDR3: CASRRATGNYGYTF.